This is a list of T cell receptor beta chains from one sample in a study of blood T cells in healthy people across ages. TCRdb used MiXCR to reprocess the 5' RACE reads, holding one entry per CDR3 protein. In the table there are hundreds of thousands of distinct CDR3 sequences, roughly 35% of which are singletons. The source material was blood. Source of these receptors: a man younger than 35 in good health. Both conserved end residues are part of each CDR3. D genes are given only for firm matches. Some rows have no size entry. The others give once, few or many, or a class for an expanded clone.

D gene: NA
clone size: few
J gene: TRBJ1-2
V gene: TRBV3-1
CDR3 DNA: TGTGCCAGCAGCCAAGAATCGGTTAGCAACAGGGCTAACTATGGCTACACCTTC
CDR3 protein: CASSQESVSNRANYGYTF

D gene: TRBD1
clone size: few
J gene: TRBJ1-5
V gene: TRBV12-3/TRBV12-4
CDR3 DNA: TGTGCCAGCAGTAGGGGACAGCAACATCAGCCCCAGCATTTT
CDR3 protein: CASSRGQQHQPQHF

D gene: NA
clone size: NA
J gene: TRBJ1-1
V gene: TRBV20-1
CDR3 DNA: TGCAGTGTCGCCTCTAACAGGAAGGGGAACACTGAAGCTTTCTTT
CDR3 protein: CSVASNRKGNTEAFF

D gene: TRBD1
clone size: NA
J gene: TRBJ1-2
V gene: TRBV12-5
CDR3 DNA: TGTGCTAGTGGTCAAAACAGGGGGCGGAGCTACACCTTC
CDR3 protein: CASGQNRGRSYTF

D gene: TRBD1
clone size: NA
J gene: TRBJ2-2
V gene: TRBV29-1
CDR3 DNA: TGCAGCGTTGAATGGGACAGAGGCACCGGGGAGCTGTTTTTT
CDR3 protein: CSVEWDRGTGELFF

D gene: NA
clone size: NA
J gene: TRBJ1-1
V gene: TRBV29-1
CDR3 DNA: TGCAGCGGTGAAGTCCGTCCTGGGGCTTTCTTT
CDR3 protein: CSGEVRPGAFF

D gene: TRBD2
clone size: few
J gene: TRBJ2-1
V gene: TRBV24-1
CDR3 DNA: TGTGCCACCAGTGATTTGGGACGGACTAGCGGGGGAAGTGAGCAGTTCTTC
CDR3 protein: CATSDLGRTSGGSEQFF

D gene: TRBD1
clone size: many
J gene: TRBJ1-2
V gene: TRBV7-2
CDR3 DNA: TGTGCCAGCAGCTACCCGGGACAGGGCGGCGATGGCTACACCTTC
CDR3 protein: CASSYPGQGGDGYTF

D gene: TRBD1
clone size: few
J gene: TRBJ2-1
V gene: TRBV4-1
CDR3 DNA: TGCGCCAGTAGCCAGAGTAGGACAGGGAGCTACAATGAGCAGTTCTTC
CDR3 protein: CASSQSRTGSYNEQFF

D gene: NA
clone size: NA
J gene: TRBJ2-1
V gene: TRBV11-2
CDR3 DNA: TGTGCCAGCAGCCACACTCGGCCCTATATGTCTGGTGAGCAGTTCTTC
CDR3 protein: CASSHTRPYMSGEQFF

D gene: TRBD1
clone size: NA
J gene: TRBJ2-5
V gene: TRBV4-1
CDR3 DNA: TGCGCCAGCAGCGCGCGACAGGGGACGGAAGAGACCCAGTACTTC
CDR3 protein: CASSARQGTEETQYF

D gene: TRBD1
clone size: NA
J gene: TRBJ1-6
V gene: TRBV3-1
CDR3 DNA: TGTGCCAGCAGTCACAGTCGTGGGACAGAAAATTCACCCCTCCACTTT
CDR3 protein: CASSHSRGTENSPLHF

D gene: NA
clone size: NA
J gene: TRBJ2-5
V gene: TRBV28
CDR3 DNA: TGTGCCAGCAGTTTATTACCCCACAAGGACACCCAAGAGACCCAGTACTTC
CDR3 protein: CASSLLPHKDTQETQYF

D gene: TRBD2
clone size: NA
J gene: TRBJ2-7
V gene: TRBV7-2
CDR3 DNA: TGTGCCAGCAGCTCGACTAGCGGGAGCGCTTCCGAGCAGTACTTC
CDR3 protein: CASSSTSGSASEQYF

D gene: NA
clone size: few
J gene: TRBJ1-4
V gene: TRBV20-1
CDR3 DNA: TGCAGTGCTAGCCAGGGCAGTGGAGCGAGTGAAAAACTGTTTTTT
CDR3 protein: CSASQGSGASEKLFF

D gene: NA
clone size: many
J gene: TRBJ2-3
V gene: TRBV4-2
CDR3 DNA: TGTGCCAGCAGCCCCACTTCTCAAATTCGCAGCACAGATACGCAGTATTTT
CDR3 protein: CASSPTSQIRSTDTQYF

D gene: NA
clone size: NA
J gene: TRBJ2-3
V gene: TRBV15
CDR3 DNA: TGTGCCACCAGCAGCGTACGAGACATCAGAGATACGCAGTATTTT
CDR3 protein: CATSSVRDIRDTQYF

D gene: NA
clone size: few
J gene: TRBJ1-1
V gene: TRBV20-1
CDR3 DNA: TGCAGTGATACACTACAGGGTCGCACTGAAGCTTTCTTT
CDR3 protein: CSDTLQGRTEAFF

D gene: TRBD2
clone size: NA
J gene: TRBJ2-1
V gene: TRBV7-2
CDR3 DNA: TGTGCCAGCAGCCCCGAGACTAGCGGGGGCTACAATGAGCAGTTCTTC
CDR3 protein: CASSPETSGGYNEQFF

D gene: NA
clone size: few
J gene: TRBJ2-3
V gene: TRBV14
CDR3 DNA: TGTGCCAGCAGCCAACGTCGGCCCCCAGATACGCAGTATTTT
CDR3 protein: CASSQRRPPDTQYF

D gene: TRBD1
clone size: NA
J gene: TRBJ1-5
V gene: TRBV28
CDR3 DNA: TGTGCCAGCGGACCGGGGATGACAGGGAGGTATCAGCCCCAGCATTTT
CDR3 protein: CASGPGMTGRYQPQHF

D gene: TRBD1
clone size: once
J gene: TRBJ1-2
V gene: TRBV19
CDR3 DNA: TGTGCCAGTAGAATCGACAGGGTTAGCTATGGCTACACCTTC
CDR3 protein: CASRIDRVSYGYTF

D gene: NA
clone size: NA
J gene: TRBJ2-3
V gene: TRBV20-1
CDR3 DNA: TGCAGTGCTAGTGTCCGGGGAGTTGGGCCAGATACGCAGTATTTT
CDR3 protein: CSASVRGVGPDTQYF

D gene: NA
clone size: NA
J gene: TRBJ1-1
V gene: TRBV16
CDR3 DNA: TGTGCCAGCAGCCAATTGATACGGCAGGAAGCTTTCTTT
CDR3 protein: CASSQLIRQEAFF

D gene: NA
clone size: few
J gene: TRBJ2-3
V gene: TRBV6-5
CDR3 DNA: TGTGCCAGCAGTCAATTGCAGGAGACACGCACAGATACGCAGTATTTT
CDR3 protein: CASSQLQETRTDTQYF

D gene: NA
clone size: NA
J gene: TRBJ2-7
V gene: TRBV6-5
CDR3 DNA: TGTGCCAGCAGTTACTCGACGGCCTACAATGAGCAGTACTTC
CDR3 protein: CASSYSTAYNEQYF

D gene: NA
clone size: NA
J gene: TRBJ2-7
V gene: TRBV5-6
CDR3 DNA: TGTGCCAGCGGGACTGGAGCCTACGAGCAGTACTTC
CDR3 protein: CASGTGAYEQYF

D gene: NA
clone size: few
J gene: TRBJ1-1
V gene: TRBV7-2
CDR3 DNA: TGTGCCAGCACCGAAGGCGGGGGAAACACTGAAGCTTTCTTT
CDR3 protein: CASTEGGGNTEAFF

D gene: NA
clone size: many
J gene: TRBJ2-3
V gene: TRBV9
CDR3 DNA: TGTGCCAGCAGCGTCGCGGCCCTCACAGATACGCAGTATTTT
CDR3 protein: CASSVAALTDTQYF